These T cell receptor beta chains were read from a single sample in a study of OX40 agonist ivuxolimab in advanced cancers. Here immunoSEQ multiplex PCR was the method, and the copy in TCRdb shows in-frame clones only, minus some. Altogether around 83,000 clones are present, less than 95% being singletons, with the ten largest covering 1.5% to 2%. The sample consisted of CD4+ or CD8+ T cells sorted from blood, taken in a trial of the OX40 agonist ivuxolimab. These receptors originate from an adult with an advanced solid tumor such as melanoma, head and neck, liver or kidney cancer. The CDR3 runs from the conserved cysteine through the conserved F or W. The order of the fields is clone size, V gene, J gene, D gene, CDR3 protein, CDR3 DNA. The D gene is left open where the match is weak. Some rows mark clone size as missing; the rest say once, few, many or name a class of expanded clone.

size: NA; V: TRBV4-1; J: TRBJ2-7; D: NA; CDR3: CASSHLVASEQYF; DNA: TGCGCCAGCAGCCATCTGGTAGCGTCCGAGCAGTACTTC
size: NA; V: TRBV7-2; J: TRBJ2-3; D: NA; CDR3: CASSLGTNIRTDTQYF; DNA: TGTGCCAGCAGCTTAGGTACGAACATTAGGACAGATACGCAGTATTTT
size: NA; V: TRBV28; J: TRBJ2-7; D: NA; CDR3: CASSWGYEQYF; DNA: TGTGCCAGCAGTTGGGGCTACGAGCAGTACTTC
size: NA; V: TRBV19; J: TRBJ1-2; D: TRBD1; CDR3: CASSLDRGSYGYTF; DNA: TGTGCCAGTAGCCTGGACAGGGGGAGCTATGGCTACACCTTC
size: NA; V: TRBV5-1; J: TRBJ2-2; D: NA; CDR3: CASSLDGTGTGELFF; DNA: TGCGCCAGCAGCTTGGACGGGACGGGCACCGGGGAGCTGTTTTTT
size: NA; V: TRBV7-9; J: TRBJ2-3; D: TRBD2; CDR3: CATRRGSTDTQYF; DNA: TGTGCCACTCGGCGGGGGAGCACAGATACGCAGTATTTT
size: NA; V: TRBV19; J: TRBJ1-5; D: NA; CDR3: CASNNLDSNQPQHF; DNA: TGTGCCAGTAATAACTTGGATAGCAATCAGCCCCAGCATTTT
size: NA; V: TRBV5-6; J: TRBJ2-7; D: NA; CDR3: CASSRFGTSSLASYEQYF; DNA: TGTGCCAGCAGCCGATTTGGGACCTCGAGCTTAGCCTCCTACGAGCAGTACTTC
size: NA; V: TRBV5-1; J: TRBJ2-5; D: TRBD1; CDR3: CASSVGQEGTQYF; DNA: TGCGCCAGCAGCGTCGGACAGGAAGGGACCCAGTACTTC
size: NA; V: TRBV6-5; J: TRBJ1-4; D: NA; CDR3: CASRSLGAGDEKLFF; DNA: TGTGCCAGCAGAAGTCTTGGGGCAGGGGATGAAAAACTGTTTTTT
size: once; V: TRBV19; J: TRBJ1-1; D: TRBD1; CDR3: CASSWTGVNTEAFF; DNA: TGTGCCAGTAGTTGGACAGGGGTCAACACTGAAGCTTTCTTT
size: few; V: TRBV6-1; J: TRBJ1-1; D: NA; CDR3: CASSADFNTEAFF; DNA: TGTGCCAGCAGTGCAGATTTTAACACTGAAGCTTTCTTT
size: NA; V: TRBV27; J: TRBJ2-7; D: TRBD1; CDR3: CASSFHGLGTGGHYEQYF; DNA: TGTGCCAGCAGTTTTCACGGATTAGGGACAGGGGGCCACTACGAGCAGTACTTC
size: NA; V: TRBV5-4; J: TRBJ2-4; D: NA; CDR3: CASSLGRTENIQYF; DNA: TGTGCCAGCAGCTTGGGTAGGACAGAAAACATTCAGTACTTC
size: NA; V: TRBV5-1; J: TRBJ1-4; D: TRBD1; CDR3: CASKRTGSNNEKLFF; DNA: TGCGCCAGCAAAAGGACAGGGTCCAATAATGAAAAACTGTTTTTT
size: few; V: TRBV6-5; J: TRBJ1-5; D: NA; CDR3: CASSYGRAGQPQHF; DNA: TGTGCCAGCAGTTACGGCAGGGCGGGACAGCCCCAGCATTTT